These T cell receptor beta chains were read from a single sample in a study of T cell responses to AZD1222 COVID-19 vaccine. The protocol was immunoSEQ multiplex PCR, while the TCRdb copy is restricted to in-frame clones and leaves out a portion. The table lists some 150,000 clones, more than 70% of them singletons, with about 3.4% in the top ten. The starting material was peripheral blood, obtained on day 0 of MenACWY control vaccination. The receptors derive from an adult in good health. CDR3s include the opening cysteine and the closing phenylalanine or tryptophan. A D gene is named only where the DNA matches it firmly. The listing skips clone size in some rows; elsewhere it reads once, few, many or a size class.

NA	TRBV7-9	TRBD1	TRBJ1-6	TGTGCCAGCAGCGCCCCGACAGGGGATAATTCACCCCTCCACTTT	CASSAPTGDNSPLHF
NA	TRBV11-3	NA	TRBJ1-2	TGTGCCAGCAGCTTAGGGGGCCCAACCGCTGGCTACACCTTC	CASSLGGPTAGYTF
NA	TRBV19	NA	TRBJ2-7	TGTGCCAGTGGCCATGGGGAGGCCCGGGAGCAGTACTTC	CASGHGEAREQYF
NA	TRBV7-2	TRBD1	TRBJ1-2	TGTGCCAGCAGCTCCACGGGACAGATCTATGGCTACACCTTC	CASSSTGQIYGYTF
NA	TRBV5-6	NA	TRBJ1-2	TGTGCCAGCAGCTTGGTGGGCCCGCGGACCTTC	CASSLVGPRTF
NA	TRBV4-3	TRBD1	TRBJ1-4	TGCGCCAGCAGCCAAGAGCCTGACAGGGGCGGGGGAAAACTGTTTTTT	CASSQEPDRGGGKLFF
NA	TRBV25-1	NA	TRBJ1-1	TGTGCCAGCAGTTCGGTGTGGGCCCTACGGCCTTTCTTT	CASSSVWALRPFF
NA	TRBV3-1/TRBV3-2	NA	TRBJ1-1	TGTGCCAGCAGCCGGAGAACCAACACTGAAGCTTTCTTT	CASSRRTNTEAFF
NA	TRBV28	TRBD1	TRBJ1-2	TGTGCCGGGACAGGGGGAGGGTCGACTAACTATGGCTACACCTTC	CAGTGGGSTNYGYTF
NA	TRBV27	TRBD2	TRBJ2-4	TGTGCCAGCAGTTCGGTTCTTACGGGAGCGGGGAACATTCAGTACTTC	CASSSVLTGAGNIQYF
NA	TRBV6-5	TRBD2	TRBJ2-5	TGTGCCAGCAGGACTAGCGGAGTACAAGAGACCCAGTACTTC	CASRTSGVQETQYF
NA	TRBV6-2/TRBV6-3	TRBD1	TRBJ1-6	TGTGCCAGCAGTAACCGGGACAGGTTCTATAATTCACCCCTCCACTTT	CASSNRDRFYNSPLHF
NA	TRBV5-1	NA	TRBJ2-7	TGCGCCAGCAGCTCCGACACCAACTCCTACGAGCAGTACTTC	CASSSDTNSYEQYF
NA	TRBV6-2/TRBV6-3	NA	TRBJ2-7	TGTGCCAGCAGTAAACAGGGCTCCTACGAGCAGTACTTC	CASSKQGSYEQYF
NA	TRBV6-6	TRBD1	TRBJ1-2	TGTGCCAGCAGCCCTACAGGGGGCCAGGGCTATGGCTACACCTTC	CASSPTGGQGYGYTF
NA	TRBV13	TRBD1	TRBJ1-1	TGTGCCAGCAGCACACGACAGGGTTCCACTGAAGCTTTCTTT	CASSTRQGSTEAFF
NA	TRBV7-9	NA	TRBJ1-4	TGTGCCAGCAGCTTAGCAGGGTCTAATGAAAAACTGTTTTTT	CASSLAGSNEKLFF
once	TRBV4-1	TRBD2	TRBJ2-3	TGCGCCAGCAGCATCCGACTAGCGGGGGGCCTCCTCGCCACAGATACGCAGTATTTT	CASSIRLAGGLLATDTQYF
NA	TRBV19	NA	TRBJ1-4	TGTGCCAGTAGTATAAGCGGCAGAACTAATGAAAAACTGTTTTTT	CASSISGRTNEKLFF
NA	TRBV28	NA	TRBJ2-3	TGTGCCATCCGGGCGGCAGGGGGCACAGATACGCAGTATTTT	CAIRAAGGTDTQYF
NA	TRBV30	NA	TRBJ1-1	TGTGCCTGGAGCTCTGGACAGTCGAACACTGAAGCTTTCTTT	CAWSSGQSNTEAFF
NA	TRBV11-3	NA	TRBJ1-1	TGTGCCAGCAGCCCCCGGACGGGAAACACTGAAGCTTTCTTT	CASSPRTGNTEAFF
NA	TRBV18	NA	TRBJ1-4	TGTGCCAGCTCGCACTCCATCCCGGGACAAACTAATGAAAAACTGTTTTTT	CASSHSIPGQTNEKLFF
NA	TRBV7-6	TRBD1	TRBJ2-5	TGTGCCAGCAGCTTAGGAGGACAGGCCCAGTACTTC	CASSLGGQAQYF
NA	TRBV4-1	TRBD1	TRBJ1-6	TGCGCCAGCAGCCGGGGACAGGGCGATAATTCACCCCTCCACTTT	CASSRGQGDNSPLHF
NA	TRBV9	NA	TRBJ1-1	TGTGCCAGCAGCGTAGGTACGGGGGCGAACTCCGACACTGAAGCTTTCTTT	CASSVGTGANSDTEAFF
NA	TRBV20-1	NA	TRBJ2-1	TGCAGTGCTAGAGGGACGCCGCAGTTCTTC	CSARGTPQFF
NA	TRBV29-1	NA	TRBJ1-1	TGCAGCGCAAACCTGAACACTGAAGCTTTCTTT	CSANLNTEAFF
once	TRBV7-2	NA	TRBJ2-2	TGTGCCAGCAGCTTATTCCAGGGAATAACCGGGGAGCTGTTTTTT	CASSLFQGITGELFF
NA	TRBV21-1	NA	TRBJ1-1	TGTGCCAGCAGCACGCCGCCCAGGGGACGGACTGAAGCTTTCTTT	CASSTPPRGRTEAFF
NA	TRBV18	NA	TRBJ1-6	TGTGCCAGCTCACCAAACACAGGGAATTCACCCCTCCACTTT	CASSPNTGNSPLHF
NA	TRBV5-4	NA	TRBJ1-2	TGTGCCAGCAACCTTCCAGGGACTTATGGCTACACCTTC	CASNLPGTYGYTF
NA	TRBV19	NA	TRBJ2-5	TGTGCCAGTAGTATGAGGGGGAGAGAGACCCAGTACTTC	CASSMRGRETQYF
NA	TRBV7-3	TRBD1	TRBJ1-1	TGTGCCAGCAGCGCACAGGGGGCATCTGAAGCTTTCTTT	CASSAQGASEAFF
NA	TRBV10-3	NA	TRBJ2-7	TGTGCCATCAGTGTGGGGCAGGGCTACGAGCAGTACTTC	CAISVGQGYEQYF
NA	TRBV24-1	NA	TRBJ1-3	TGTGCCACCAGTGATTTTGGGAGTGGCACCTCTGGAAACACCATATATTTT	CATSDFGSGTSGNTIYF
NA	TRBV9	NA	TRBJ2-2	TGTGCCCGCAGCGTAGGGGGGGGCGCGAGCACCGGGGAGCTGTTTTTT	CARSVGGGASTGELFF
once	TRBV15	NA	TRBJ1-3	TGTGCCACCAGCAGAGATGTCGGGACCTCTGGAAACACCATATATTTT	CATSRDVGTSGNTIYF
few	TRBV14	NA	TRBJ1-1	TGTGCCAGCCAGCGTCAAATGAACACTGAAGCTTTCTTT	CASQRQMNTEAFF
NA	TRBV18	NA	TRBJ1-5	TGTGCCAGCTCCTGGGACGGCCATAGCAATCAGCCCCAGCATTTT	CASSWDGHSNQPQHF
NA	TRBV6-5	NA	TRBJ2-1	TGTGCCAGCACCCTCCGTAGGGAGCAGTTCTTC	CASTLRREQFF
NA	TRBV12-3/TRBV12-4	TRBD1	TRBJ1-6	TGTGCCAGCAGTGACAGGGGTTCACCCCTCCACTTT	CASSDRGSPLHF
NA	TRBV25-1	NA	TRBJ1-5	TGTGCCAGCAAGAGTGGGCCTGGGAATAAATGCAACCAGCCCCAGCATTTT	CASKSGPGNKCNQPQHF
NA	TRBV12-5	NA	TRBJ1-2	TGTGCCCGGCATCGGGGAGGGCAGAGGCAGGGCTATGGCTACACCTTC	CARHRGGQRQGYGYTF
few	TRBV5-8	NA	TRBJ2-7	TGTGCCAGCGGAAGAGGGTTTGTCTACGAGCAGTACTTC	CASGRGFVYEQYF
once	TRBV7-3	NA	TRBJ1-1	TGTGCCAGCAGGACCAGGGAGAACACTGAAGCTTTCTTT	CASRTRENTEAFF
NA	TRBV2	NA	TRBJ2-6	TGTGCCAGCAGTGGGACGAGTTGGGGCTCTGGGGCCAACGTCCTGACTTTC	CASSGTSWGSGANVLTF
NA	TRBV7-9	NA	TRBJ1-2	TGTGCCAGCAGCCGGACAGCGAGTGACTATGGCTACACCTTC	CASSRTASDYGYTF
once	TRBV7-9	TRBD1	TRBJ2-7	TGTGCCAGCAGCCCCCGGGACAGGGAACTCTACGAGCAGTACTTC	CASSPRDRELYEQYF
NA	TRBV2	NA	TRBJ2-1	TGTGCCAGCACCACAGCCTCCAGCGTAACTGAGCAGTTCTTC	CASTTASSVTEQFF
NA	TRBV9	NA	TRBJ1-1	TGTGCCAGCAGCGTATGGGACGAGCGCACTGAAGCTTTCTTT	CASSVWDERTEAFF
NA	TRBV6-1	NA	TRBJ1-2	TGTGCCAGCAGTGAAGGGACAGAATACTATGGCTACACCTTC	CASSEGTEYYGYTF
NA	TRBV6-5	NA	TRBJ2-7	TGTGCCAGCACTCAAGGATTGGCCTACGAGCAGTACTTC	CASTQGLAYEQYF